Listed here is a single T cell receptor beta chain. This specimen comes from a study of blood T cell repertoires in COVID-19. Turning to the study itself: PBMCs, B-cell-depleted T cells, or T cells provided the cDNA or gDNA that made up the material.

The cohort comprised adults aged roughly 18 to 95 years residing in about 25 US areas. In assigning cohorts, the study relied on participant-reported clinical history. Germline values: CDR1 LNHDA, CDR2 SQIVND (reference sequence). V was cut by 3 bases and J by 0 bases, with 12 bases left in between. The CDR3 totals 16 residues. In the original processing: Estimation of nucleated cell counts relied on the amplification of reference gene primers. Clones were read by immunoSEQ multiplex PCR, and TCRdb kept only the in-frame ones, dropping some. V, J and clone size are taken as reported in that table, and D and trimming were inferred from the DNA itself. The table lists 320,000 or so clones, around 85% of them singletons.

Source material: PBMCs or T cells enriched from blood (not recorded which). The chain combines TRBV19 with TRBJ1-3, with D tentatively TRBD1 (6 bases). This TCR was sampled from a woman in her thirties who had been exposed to COVID-19. The CDR3 DNA is TGTGCCAGTAGTATGGGGGCGGCACTCTCTGGAAACACCATATATTTT. This codes for CASSMGAALSGNTIYF.